The entry below describes one T cell receptor beta chain. Its cognate antigen is unknown. Prior to sequencing, the ViraFEST assay stimulated PBMC with viral peptide pools, which expanded the antigen-specific CD4+ T cells. Upon completion of 10 to 11 days in culture, CD4+ T cells were isolated. Participants got two doses of BNT162b2 or mRNA-1273 vaccine. Fresh IL-2-containing medium replaced half the medium on days 3 and 7. Libraries were prepared by immunoSEQ multiplex PCR; TCRdb keeps only in-frame clonotypes and omits some of them. The sample has around 20,000 clones; approximately 76% are singletons. The V and J ends lost 5 bases and 10 bases respectively, with 11 bases between them. In germline, CDR1 is SEHNR, CDR2 FQNEAQ (reference sequence). The CDR3 consists of 12 residues. The data were obtained in a study of vaccination effects on CD4 cells after COVID-19. Study at large: Post-vaccine draws lagged the second dose by a median of 72 days. General study findings and limits: Late in the post-vaccination period, infection-induced and vaccine-induced clones underwent marked clonal contraction. Healthy vaccinees' vaccine-induced clones included only 1 of 255 that recognized common cold coronaviruses.

The chain combines TRBV7-9 with TRBJ1-4; D is ambiguous. The sample in question was CD4+ T cells from PBMCs cultured with HCoV-229E spike peptides, obtained after COVID-19 vaccination. The source is a human donor who received a COVID-19 vaccine. The CDR3 is CASSRFAVKLFF. As DNA, the CDR3 is TGTGCCAGCAGCCGGTTCGCCGTAAAACTGTTTTTT. Variable domain in full (rest from reference TRBV7-9 and TRBJ1-4): DTGVSQNPRHKITKRGQNVTFRCDPISEHNRLYWYRQTLGQGPEFLTYFQNEAQLEKSRLLSDRFSAERPKGSFSTLEIQRTEQGDSAMYLCASSRFAVKLFFGSGTQLSVL.